A single sample gave rise to the 15 T cell receptor beta chains below, sequenced in a study of blood T cell repertoires in COVID-19. Only in-frame clones appear in the TCRdb table, and some are missing; sequencing was by immunoSEQ multiplex PCR. The table includes some 460,000 clones, roughly 87% detected once. Sequencing was performed on PBMCs or T cells enriched from blood (not recorded which). The receptor set was obtained from a woman younger than 35 who had recovered from COVID-19.

J is TRBJ1-4 and V is TRBV2; D is undetermined. Germline CDR1 SNHLY, CDR2 FYNNEI. The V gene lost 2 bases and the J gene lost 15 bases, with 13 bases spanning the gap. The CDR3 has 12 residues. The DNA of the CDR3 is TGTGCCAGCAGTGAACTAACAGAGAAGATGTTTTTT. It specifies CASSELTEKMFF. Variable domain in full (rest from reference TRBV2 and TRBJ1-4): EPEVTQTPSHQVTQMGQEVILRCVPISNHLYFYWYRQILGQKVEFLVSFYNNEISEKSEIFDDQFSVERPDGSNFTLKIRSTKLEDSAMYFCASSELTEKMFFGSGTQLSVL.

The rearrangement links TRBV28 to TRBJ1-5; possible D gene TRBD1, 5 bases. V was pared by 4 bases and J by 2 bases, with 12 bases between. Germline CDR1 MDHEN, CDR2 SYDVKM. CDR3 length equals 15 residues. The DNA for the CDR3 is TGTGCCAGCAGTTCCCAGGGCGGGGGCAATCAGCCCCAGCATTTT. Protein sequence: CASSSQGGGNQPQHF. Combining the CDR3 with reference TRBV28 and TRBJ1-5 gives the whole variable domain DVKVTQSSRYLVKRTGEKVFLECVQDMDHENMFWYRQDPGLGLRLIYFSYDVKMKEKGDIPEGYSVSREKKERFSLILESASTNQTSMYLCASSSQGGGNQPQHFGDGTRLSIL.

This chain connects TRBV6-5 to TRBJ2-5; TRBD1 might be the D (8 bases). CDR3 length: 15 amino acids. The V end was cut by 5 bases, the J end by 2 bases, with 15 bases between. Germline loops: CDR1 MNHEY, CDR2 SVGAGI. The CDR3 sequence is CASSNSGTGQETQYF. CDR3 DNA sequence: TGTGCCAGCAGTAACAGCGGGACAGGACAAGAGACCCAGTACTTC.

The chain couples TRBV28 to TRBJ2-3; the match to TRBD2 covers 16 bases. There are 19 residues in the CDR3. The germline V gene encodes CDR1 MDHEN and CDR2 SYDVKM. The V gene end was trimmed by 10 bases and the J gene end by 2 bases; junction bases not matched to a gene: 15. This chain's CDR3 is CATFGIGTSGGAATDTQYF. The CDR3, as DNA: TGTGCCACCTTCGGAATAGGGACTAGCGGGGGGGCCGCCACAGATACGCAGTATTTT.

This chain joins TRBV5-4 and TRBJ1-2, with TRBD1 matching over 9 bases. Trimming cost V 4 bases and J 7 bases; bases outside gene matches: 11. CDR3 length: 15 residues. The V gene's germline CDR1 is SGHNT and CDR2 YYREEE (reference sequence). The CDR3 DNA reads TGTGCCAGCAGCCCGACGGGACAGGGATCCTCTGGCTACACCTTC. This codes for CASSPTGQGSSGYTF.

V usage is TRBV19 and J usage is TRBJ1-1; D gene unclear. V lost 7 bases, J lost 1 base, and 10 bases lay in between. Germline CDR1 reads LNHDA; CDR2 reads SQIVND (reference sequence). The CDR3 contains 13 residues. The CDR3, as DNA: TGTGCCAGTACCGGGGAACCGAACACTGAAGCTTTCTTT. This sequence encodes CASTGEPNTEAFF. Combining the CDR3 with reference TRBV19 and TRBJ1-1 gives the whole variable domain DGGITQSPKYLFRKEGQNVTLSCEQNLNHDAMYWYRQDPGQGLRLIYYSQIVNDFQKGDIAEGYSVSREKKESFPLTVTSAQKNPTAFYLCASTGEPNTEAFFGQGTRLTVV.

The chain couples TRBV9 to TRBJ1-4; possibly TRBD1 for D (6 bases). This CDR3 comprises 13 residues. Looked up from germline, CDR1 is SGDLS and CDR2 is YYNGEE. V was clipped by 3 bases and J by 3 bases, with 6 bases between them. The CDR3 nucleotides read TGTGCCAGCAGCGAGGGGGCTAATGAAAAACTGTTTTTT. Translating gives CASSEGANEKLFF.

V usage is TRBV13 and J usage is TRBJ2-7; D possibly corresponds to TRBD1 (5 bases). Germline V gene lookup returns CDR1 PRHDT and CDR2 FYEKMQ (reference sequence). This CDR3 spans 13 amino acids. V dropped 5 bases and J dropped 5 bases, with 13 bases sitting between them. In DNA form, the CDR3 reads TGTGCCAGCAGCCCTCTGGGGCAGGACGAGCAGTACTTC. Translating gives CASSPLGQDEQYF.

This chain uses TRBV30 with TRBJ1-4; TRBD1 is a possible D gene (6 bases). The CDR3 consists of 16 residues. Germline CDR1 is GTSNPN and CDR2 is SVGIG (reference sequence). V was cut by 2 bases and J by 4 bases, with 17 bases left in between. The CDR3 DNA reads as TGTGCCTGGAGTTTCCCGACAGGCCAACATAATGAAAAACTGTTTTTT. This codes for CAWSFPTGQHNEKLFF.

In this sample, this clone turned up once. The V and J genes are TRBV4-1 and TRBJ2-2; 7 nucleotides agree with TRBD1. The germline V gene encodes CDR1 MGHRA and CDR2 YSYEKL. V gave up 2 bases and J gave up 5 bases; unmatched junction bases: 11. The CDR3 is made up of 17 amino acids. Here the CDR3 DNA reads TGCGCCAGCAGCCAACCGACAGGGTCCCCGGGAACCGGGGAGCTGTTTTTT. It codes for CASSQPTGSPGTGELFF.

The J gene is TRBJ2-4, the V gene TRBV7-2; 10 bases are a match to TRBD1. The CDR3 consists of 13 residues. V gave up 7 bases and J gave up 7 bases; unmatched junction bases: 4. Germline V CDR1 and CDR2: SGHTA, FQGNSA. The CDR3 is CASTPDRGNIQYF. CDR3 DNA: TGTGCCAGCACCCCGGACAGGGGGAACATTCAGTACTTC.

J is TRBJ2-5 and V is TRBV12-3 or TRBV12-4, with D possibly TRBD2 on 6 matching bases. This CDR3 is built from 13 residues. The V end was cut by 5 bases, the J end by 2 bases, with 9 bases between. CDR3 sequence: CASSPGVQETQYF. The CDR3 DNA reads as TGTGCCAGCAGTCCGGGGGTACAAGAGACCCAGTACTTC.

V is TRBV6-5 and J is TRBJ1-1; tentative D call: TRBD1 (5 bases). CDR3 length: 15 residues. The germline V gene has CDR1 MNHEY and CDR2 SVGAGI. The V gene lost 6 bases and the J gene lost 0 bases, with 14 bases spanning the gap. CDR3 in amino acids: CASRWDSGMNTEAFF. In DNA form, the CDR3 reads TGTGCCAGCAGATGGGACTCGGGCATGAACACTGAAGCTTTCTTT.

With regard to this clone: One junction end disagrees with the germline gene, perhaps due to a read error. CDR3 residues: CASNYTGTEYEQYF. The CDR3 DNA is TGTGCCAGCAATTACACCGGGACAGAATACGAGCAGTACTTC. V gene TRBV6-2 or TRBV6-3 combines with J gene TRBJ2-7; 7 positions match TRBD1. CDR1 is MNHEY, CDR2 SVGEGT, per germline. The CDR3 has 14 residues.

The chain employs TRBV18 and TRBJ1-1, with a tentative D call TRBD1 (6 bases). The CDR3 has 15 amino acids. Trimming took 2 bases from V and 1 from J, leaving 11 bases between them. Germline lookup yields CDR1 KGHSH and CDR2 LQKENI. The CDR3 reads CASSPIRGRNTEAFF. The CDR3 DNA sequence: TGTGCCAGCTCACCAATCAGGGGCAGGAACACTGAAGCTTTCTTT.